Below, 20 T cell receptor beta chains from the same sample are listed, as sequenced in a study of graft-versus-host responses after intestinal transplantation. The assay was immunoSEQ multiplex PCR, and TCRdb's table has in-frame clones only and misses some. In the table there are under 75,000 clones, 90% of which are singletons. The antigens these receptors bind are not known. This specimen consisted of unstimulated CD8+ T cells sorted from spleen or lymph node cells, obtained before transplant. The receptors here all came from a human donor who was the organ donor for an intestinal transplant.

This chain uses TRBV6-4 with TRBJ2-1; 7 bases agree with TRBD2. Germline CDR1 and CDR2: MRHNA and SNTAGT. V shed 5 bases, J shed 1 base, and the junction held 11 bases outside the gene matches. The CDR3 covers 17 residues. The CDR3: CASSITSGEGSYNEQFF. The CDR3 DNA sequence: TGTGCCAGCAGTATAACATCCGGGGAGGGATCCTACAATGAGCAGTTCTTC.

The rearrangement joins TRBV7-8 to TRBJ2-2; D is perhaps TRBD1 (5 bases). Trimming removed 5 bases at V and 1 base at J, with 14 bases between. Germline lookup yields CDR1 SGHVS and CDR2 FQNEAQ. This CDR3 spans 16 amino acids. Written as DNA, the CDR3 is TGTGCCAGCAGCCCCCCCCGACAGAGGAACACCGGGGAGCTGTTTTTT. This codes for CASSPPRQRNTGELFF.

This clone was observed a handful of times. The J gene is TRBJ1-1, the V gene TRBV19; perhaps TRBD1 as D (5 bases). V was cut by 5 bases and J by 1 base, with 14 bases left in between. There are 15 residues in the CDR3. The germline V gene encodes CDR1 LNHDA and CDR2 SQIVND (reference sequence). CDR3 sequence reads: CASSPSLGGNTEAFF. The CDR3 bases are TGTGCCAGTAGTCCTTCTTTGGGGGGGAACACTGAAGCTTTCTTT.

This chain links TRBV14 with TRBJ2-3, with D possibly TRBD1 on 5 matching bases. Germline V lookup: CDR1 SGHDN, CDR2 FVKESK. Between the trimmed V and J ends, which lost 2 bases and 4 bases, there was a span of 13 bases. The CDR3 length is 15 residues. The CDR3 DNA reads TGTGCCAGCAGCCAATATGACAGCAGGCCAGATACGCAGTATTTT. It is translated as CASSQYDSRPDTQYF.

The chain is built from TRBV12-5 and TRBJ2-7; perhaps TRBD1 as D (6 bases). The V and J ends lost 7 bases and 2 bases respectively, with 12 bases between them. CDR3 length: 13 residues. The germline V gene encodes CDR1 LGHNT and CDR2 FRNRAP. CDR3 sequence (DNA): TGTGCTAGTGACCCAGGGGTGACCTACGAGCAGTACGTC. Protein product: CASDPGVTYEQYV.

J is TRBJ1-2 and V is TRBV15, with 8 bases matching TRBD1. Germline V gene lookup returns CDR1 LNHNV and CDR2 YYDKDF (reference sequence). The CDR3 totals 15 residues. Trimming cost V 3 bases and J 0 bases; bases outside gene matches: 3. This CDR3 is CATSRDRAPNYGYTF. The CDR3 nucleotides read TGTGCCACCAGCAGGGACAGGGCCCCTAACTATGGCTACACCTTC.

DNA of the CDR3: TGTGCCAGCAGCCCTGGGACTAGCGGACGCATGAGCTCCTACAATGAGCAGTTCTTC. Translating gives CASSPGTSGRMSSYNEQFF. This chain connects TRBV13 to TRBJ2-1, with 11 bases lining up with TRBD2. There are 19 residues in the CDR3. CDR1 PRHDT and CDR2 FYEKMQ come from the germline V gene (reference sequence). The J segment lost 0 bases and the V segment lost 5 bases, leaving 12 bases of the junction unmatched.

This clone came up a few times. CDR3 DNA sequence: TGTGCCAGCAGCTTTAGCGATGAGCAGTTCTTC. Residues: CASSFSDEQFF. The rearrangement links TRBV7-9 to TRBJ2-1; D may be TRBD2 (5 bases). Germline assignment: CDR1 SEHNR and CDR2 FQNEAQ (reference sequence). V was clipped by 3 bases and J by 8 bases, with 5 bases between them. This CDR3 contains 11 residues. The full variable domain, in which reference TRBV7-9 and TRBJ2-1 provide the parts outside the CDR3, is DTGVSQNPRHKITKRGQNVTFRCDPISEHNRLYWYRQTLGQGPEFLTYFQNEAQLEKSRLLSDRFSAERPKGSFSTLEIQRTEQGDSAMYLCASSFSDEQFFGPGTRLTVL.

CDR3 protein: CASSFTGQDLYLNTGELFF. CDR3 nucleotides: TGTGCCAGCAGCTTCACTGGACAGGACCTCTATCTGAACACCGGGGAGCTGTTTTTT. The rearrangement joins TRBV7-3 to TRBJ2-2; 7 positions match TRBD1. This CDR3 contains 19 residues. Germline assignment: CDR1 SGHTA and CDR2 FQGTGA. The V segment lost 3 bases and the J segment 1 base; nucleotides outside the gene matches: 14.

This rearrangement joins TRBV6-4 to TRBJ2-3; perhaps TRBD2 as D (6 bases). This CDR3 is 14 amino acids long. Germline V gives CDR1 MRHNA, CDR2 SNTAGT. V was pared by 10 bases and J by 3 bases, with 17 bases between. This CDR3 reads CATSEEGGTDTQYF. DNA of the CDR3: TGTGCCACTAGTGAGGAGGGCGGAACAGATACGCAGTATTTT.

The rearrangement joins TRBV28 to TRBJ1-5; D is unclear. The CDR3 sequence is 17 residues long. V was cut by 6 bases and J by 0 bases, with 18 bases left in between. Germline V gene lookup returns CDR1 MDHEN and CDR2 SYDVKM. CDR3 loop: CASRYSAETYSNQPQHF. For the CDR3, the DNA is TGTGCCAGCAGGTATTCAGCGGAGACATATAGCAATCAGCCCCAGCATTTT.

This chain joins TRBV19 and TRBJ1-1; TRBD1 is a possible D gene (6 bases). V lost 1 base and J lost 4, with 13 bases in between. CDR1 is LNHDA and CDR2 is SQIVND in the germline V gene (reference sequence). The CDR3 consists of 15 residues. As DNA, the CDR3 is TGTGCCAGTAGTATAGGTTCAGGGGATGGCACTGAAGCTTTCTTT. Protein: CASSIGSGDGTEAFF. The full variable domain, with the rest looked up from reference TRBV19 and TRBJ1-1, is DGGITQSPKYLFRKEGQNVTLSCEQNLNHDAMYWYRQDPGQGLRLIYYSQIVNDFQKGDIAEGYSVSREKKESFPLTVTSAQKNPTAFYLCASSIGSGDGTEAFFGQGTRLTVV.

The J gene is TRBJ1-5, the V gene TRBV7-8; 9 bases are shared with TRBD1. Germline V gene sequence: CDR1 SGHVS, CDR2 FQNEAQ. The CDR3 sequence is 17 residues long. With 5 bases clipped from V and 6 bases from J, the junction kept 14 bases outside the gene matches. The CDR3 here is CASSAHPSGTGSQPQHF. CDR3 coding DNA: TGTGCCAGCAGCGCCCACCCTTCCGGGACAGGGAGTCAGCCCCAGCATTTT.

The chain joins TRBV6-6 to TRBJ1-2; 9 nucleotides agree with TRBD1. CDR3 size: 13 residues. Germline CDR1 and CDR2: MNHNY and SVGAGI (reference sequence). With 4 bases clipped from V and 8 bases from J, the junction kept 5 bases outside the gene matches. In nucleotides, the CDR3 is TGTGCCAGCAGTTCCCGGGACAGGGACGGCTACACCTTC. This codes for CASSSRDRDGYTF.

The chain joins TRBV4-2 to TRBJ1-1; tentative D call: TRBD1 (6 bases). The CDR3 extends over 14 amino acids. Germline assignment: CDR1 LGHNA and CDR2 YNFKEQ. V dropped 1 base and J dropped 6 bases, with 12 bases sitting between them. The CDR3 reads CASSQAGRGAEAFF. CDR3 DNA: TGTGCCAGCAGCCAAGCCGGCAGGGGCGCTGAAGCTTTCTTT.

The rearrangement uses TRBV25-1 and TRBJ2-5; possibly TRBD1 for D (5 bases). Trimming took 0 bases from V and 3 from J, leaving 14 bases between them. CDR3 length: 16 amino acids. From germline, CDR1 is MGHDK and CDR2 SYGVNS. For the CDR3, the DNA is TGTGCCAGCAGTGAATATCAGGGTTCTATTGAAGAGACCCAGTACTTC. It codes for CASSEYQGSIEETQYF.

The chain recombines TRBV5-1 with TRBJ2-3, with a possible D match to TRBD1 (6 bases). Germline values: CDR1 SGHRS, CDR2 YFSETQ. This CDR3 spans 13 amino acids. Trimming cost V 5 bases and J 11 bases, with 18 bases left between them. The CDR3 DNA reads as TGCGCCAGCAGTAACCCGCCGCGGACAGAGCAGTATTTT. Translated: CASSNPPRTEQYF.

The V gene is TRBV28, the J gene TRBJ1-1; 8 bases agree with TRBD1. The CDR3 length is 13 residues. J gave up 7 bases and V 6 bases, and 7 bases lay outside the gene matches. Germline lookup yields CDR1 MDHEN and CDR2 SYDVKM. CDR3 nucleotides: TGTGCCAGCAGCCTCGGACAGGGTCGTGAAGCTTTCTTT. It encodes CASSLGQGREAFF.

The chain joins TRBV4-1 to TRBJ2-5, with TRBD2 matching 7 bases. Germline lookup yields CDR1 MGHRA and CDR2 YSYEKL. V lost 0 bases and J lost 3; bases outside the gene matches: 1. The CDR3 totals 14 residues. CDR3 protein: CASSQDGGEETQYF. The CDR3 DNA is TGCGCCAGCAGCCAAGATGGGGGGGAAGAGACCCAGTACTTC.

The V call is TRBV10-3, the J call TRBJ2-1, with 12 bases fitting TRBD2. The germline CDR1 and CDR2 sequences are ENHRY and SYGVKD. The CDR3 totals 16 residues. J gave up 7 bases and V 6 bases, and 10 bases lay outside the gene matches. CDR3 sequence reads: CAISSLASGGANEQFF. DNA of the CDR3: TGTGCCATCAGCTCGTTGGCTAGCGGGGGGGCTAATGAGCAGTTCTTC.